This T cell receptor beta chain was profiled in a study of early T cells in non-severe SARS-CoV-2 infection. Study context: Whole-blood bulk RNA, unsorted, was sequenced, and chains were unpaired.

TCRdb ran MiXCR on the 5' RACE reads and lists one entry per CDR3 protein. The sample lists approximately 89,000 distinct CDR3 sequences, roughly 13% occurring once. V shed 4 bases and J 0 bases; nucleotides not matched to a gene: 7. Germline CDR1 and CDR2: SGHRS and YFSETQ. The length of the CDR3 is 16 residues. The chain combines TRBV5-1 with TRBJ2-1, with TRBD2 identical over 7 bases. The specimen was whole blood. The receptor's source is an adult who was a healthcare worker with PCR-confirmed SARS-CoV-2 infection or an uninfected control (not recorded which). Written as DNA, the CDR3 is TGCGCCAGCAGCAGGGGACTATCGAGCTCCTACAATGAGCAGTTCTTC. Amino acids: CASSRGLSSSYNEQFF.